This TCR beta chain appears in the sequencing data of a study of T-cell reconstitution after alpha-beta-depleted transplantation in children. V was clipped by 2 bases and J by 3 bases, with 10 bases between them. This CDR3 is built from 14 residues. CDR1 and CDR2 from the germline V gene are SEHNR and FQNEAQ (reference sequence). Using unique molecular identifiers, the investigators prepared the TCRbeta library. TCRdb independently ran MiXCR on the PCR reads; one entry per CDR3 protein. The table shows about 400,000 distinct CDR3 sequences, with roughly 20% occurring only once. In this sample, this clonotype turned up a few times.

The rearrangement uses TRBV7-9 and TRBJ1-1; D call uncertain. Sequencing was performed on PBMCs from the stem cell graft donor, taken from the stem cell graft. This receptor was identified in a human donor who donated a stem cell graft to a child with acute myeloid leukemia. As DNA, the CDR3 is TGTGCCAGCAGCTTATGGGTGGAAGACACTGAAGCTTTCTTT. Amino acid sequence: CASSLWVEDTEAFF.